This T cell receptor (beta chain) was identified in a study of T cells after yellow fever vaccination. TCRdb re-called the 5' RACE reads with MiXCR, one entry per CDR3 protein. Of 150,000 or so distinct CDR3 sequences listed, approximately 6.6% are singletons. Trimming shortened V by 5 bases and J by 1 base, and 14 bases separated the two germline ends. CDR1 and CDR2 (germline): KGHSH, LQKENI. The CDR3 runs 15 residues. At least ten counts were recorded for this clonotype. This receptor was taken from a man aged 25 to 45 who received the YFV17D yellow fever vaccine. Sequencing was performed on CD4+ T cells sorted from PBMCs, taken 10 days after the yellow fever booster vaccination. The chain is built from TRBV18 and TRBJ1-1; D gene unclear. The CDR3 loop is CASSSTVGGNTEAFF. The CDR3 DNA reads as TGTGCCAGCTCATCAACCGTGGGAGGGAACACTGAAGCTTTCTTT.